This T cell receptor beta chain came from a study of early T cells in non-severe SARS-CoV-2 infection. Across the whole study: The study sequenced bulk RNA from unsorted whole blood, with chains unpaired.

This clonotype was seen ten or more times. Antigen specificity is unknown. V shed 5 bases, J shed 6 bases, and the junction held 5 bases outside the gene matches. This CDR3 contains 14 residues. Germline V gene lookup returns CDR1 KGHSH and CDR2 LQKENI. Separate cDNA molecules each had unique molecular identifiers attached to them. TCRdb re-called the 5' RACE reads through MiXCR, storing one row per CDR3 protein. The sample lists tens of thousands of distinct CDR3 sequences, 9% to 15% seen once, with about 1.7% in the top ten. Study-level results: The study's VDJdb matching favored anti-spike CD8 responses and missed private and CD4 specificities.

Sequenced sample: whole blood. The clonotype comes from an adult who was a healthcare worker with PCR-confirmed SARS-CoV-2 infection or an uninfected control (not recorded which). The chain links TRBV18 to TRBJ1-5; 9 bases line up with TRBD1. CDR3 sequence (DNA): TGTGCCAGCTCAACGGACAGGGGCCCTCAGCCCCAGCATTTT. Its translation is CASSTDRGPQPQHF.